This T cell receptor (beta chain) was captured in a study of stem cell transplantation in POMP-related autoinflammatory disease. Overall study context: Defective thymoproteasomes were hypothesized to impair CD8+ T-cell positive selection. Pre-transplant patients had naive-skewed CD4+ T cells and few CD8+ T cells. Overall study results and limits: In patients with PRAID, every analyzed T-cell subset tended to show lower diversity and higher clonality. Patients with PRAID showed a restricted number of unique TRB V-J gene pairings.

Generated by immunoSEQ multiplex PCR, the TCRdb table keeps only in-frame clones and is missing some. Of around 9,700 clones in the sample, more than 85% were seen once. This CDR3 is built from 16 residues. Germline V lookup: CDR1 GTSNPN, CDR2 SVGIG (reference sequence). V trimming: 3 bases; J trimming: 5 bases; junction bases outside the gene matches: 9. About this clone: What it binds is not known.

PRAID featured prominent immunodeficiency. The sequenced sample was CD8+ T cells from PBMCs, obtained before stem cell transplantation. The TCR comes from a human donor with POMP-related autoinflammation and immune dysregulation (PRAID). This chain links TRBV30 with TRBJ2-7; 14 nucleotides align to TRBD2. The CDR3 loop is CAWRTSGRAGEDEQYF. CDR3 nucleotides: TGTGCCTGGAGGACTAGCGGGAGGGCCGGGGAAGACGAGCAGTACTTC.